The following is a T cell receptor (beta chain) sequence with its context. The CDR3 sequence is 14 residues long. Germline V lookup: CDR1 MGHRA, CDR2 YSYEKL. V lost 1 base to trimming and J lost 5 bases, with 12 bases between them. This sample was taken from a study of shared T cell receptors in the human thymus. Libraries were prepared by immunoSEQ multiplex PCR; TCRdb keeps only in-frame clonotypes and omits some of them. In the table there are under 450,000 clones, about 95% of which are singletons. V gene TRBV4-1 combines with J gene TRBJ2-7; D is unresolved. The source is a human donor. Material for sequencing was thymocytes. The CDR3 loop reads CASSQVTISNEQYF. The CDR3 region has the DNA TGCGCCAGCAGCCAAGTAACTATTAGCAACGAGCAGTACTTC.